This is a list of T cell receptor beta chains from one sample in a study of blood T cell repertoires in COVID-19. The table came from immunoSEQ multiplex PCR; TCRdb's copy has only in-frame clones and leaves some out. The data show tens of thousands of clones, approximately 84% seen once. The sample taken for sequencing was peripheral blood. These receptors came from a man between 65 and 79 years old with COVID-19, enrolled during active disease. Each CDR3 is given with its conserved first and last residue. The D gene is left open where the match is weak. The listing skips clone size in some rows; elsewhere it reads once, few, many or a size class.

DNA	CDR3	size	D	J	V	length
TGTGCCAGCAGCCAGAACCAAGGGCTCCACAGGCAGACCCAGTACTTC	CASSQNQGLHRQTQYF	few	NA	TRBJ2-5	TRBV9	16
TGCGCCAGCAGCCAATATCCGTCAGGGGCCTACGAGCAGTACTTC	CASSQYPSGAYEQYF	many	NA	TRBJ2-7	TRBV4-1	15
TGCAGCGCCGGTAAAGGGGATGAAGCTTTCTTT	CSAGKGDEAFF	NA	NA	TRBJ1-1	TRBV29-1	11
TGCAGCGTTGAGGGGGACTTAATGAACACTGAAGCTTTCTTT	CSVEGDLMNTEAFF	NA	NA	TRBJ1-1	TRBV29-1	14
TGTGCCAGCAGCTTAGCGCTAACCCTCGGCGGGGAGCTGTTTTTT	CASSLALTLGGELFF	NA	NA	TRBJ2-2	TRBV7-2	15
TGTGCCAGCAGCCCCCTATCCCTCCAGGGGAACTATGGCTACACCTTC	CASSPLSLQGNYGYTF	NA	NA	TRBJ1-2	TRBV7-9	16
TGTGCCAGCAGCCCCCTACTGGGGGGAGGTGGGCATTTT	CASSPLLGGGGHF	NA	NA	TRBJ1-5	TRBV3-1/TRBV3-2	13
TGTGCCAGCAGCATTCACAGGGGTAGATTAGCCAATGAGCAGTTCTTC	CASSIHRGRLANEQFF	NA	TRBD1	TRBJ2-1	TRBV11-3	16
TGCAGCGTTGACCGCAAGTTTAGCTCCTACAATGAGCAGTTCTTC	CSVDRKFSSYNEQFF	NA	NA	TRBJ2-1	TRBV29-1	15
TGCGCCAGCAGTGAGTCAGGCCAGGGGGACACTGAAGCTTTCTTT	CASSESGQGDTEAFF	NA	TRBD1	TRBJ1-1	TRBV10-1	15
TGTGCCAGCAGCCACCGGACAGGGGGTTCGGACACTGAAGCTTTCTTT	CASSHRTGGSDTEAFF	NA	TRBD1	TRBJ1-1	TRBV6-6	16
TGTGCCAGCAGCTTAAGTTACGGGGCAGGGGCGTACACTGAAGCTTTCTTT	CASSLSYGAGAYTEAFF	few	NA	TRBJ1-1	TRBV7-9	17
TGCGCCAGCAGCCCCGACAGACCCTCCTATAATTCACCCCTCCACTTT	CASSPDRPSYNSPLHF	NA	NA	TRBJ1-6	TRBV5-1	16
TGTGCCAGTAGTGACAGGGATACTAACTATGGCTACACCTTC	CASSDRDTNYGYTF	NA	TRBD1	TRBJ1-2	TRBV19	14
TGTGCCAGCAGTTTATTAGCGGGGGGGATTTCAAGGATGGCAGATACGCAGTATTTT	CASSLLAGGISRMADTQYF	NA	TRBD2	TRBJ2-3	TRBV27	19
TGTGCCAGCAGTTTGACCGGGAAAAGCAATCAGCCCCAGCATTTT	CASSLTGKSNQPQHF	NA	NA	TRBJ1-5	TRBV6-2/TRBV6-3	15
TGTGCCAGCAGTCCCCTCGGGACAGGCCCGAATGCTAGAGTTTTCTTT	CASSPLGTGPNARVFF	NA	TRBD1	TRBJ1-1	TRBV6-2/TRBV6-3	16
TGCGCCAGCAGCAGGGGGCGAGCTAATGAAAAACTGTTTTTT	CASSRGRANEKLFF	NA	TRBD1	TRBJ1-4	TRBV5-1	14
TGTGCCAGCAGCGAAACACCGGGACAGAACTATGGCTACACCTTC	CASSETPGQNYGYTF	NA	TRBD1	TRBJ1-2	TRBV9	15
TGTGCCAGCAGCCCTTCCGAGCTGAACACTGAAGCTTTCTTT	CASSPSELNTEAFF	NA	NA	TRBJ1-1	TRBV3-1/TRBV3-2	14
TGTGCCAGCTCACCAGACTCAGGGATCGGCTACGAGCAGTACTTC	CASSPDSGIGYEQYF	NA	NA	TRBJ2-7	TRBV18	15
TGTGCCAGCAGCCGGCCGACAGGGATCAGCTATGGCTACACCTTC	CASSRPTGISYGYTF	NA	TRBD1	TRBJ1-2	TRBV7-2	15
TGCACCAGCAGCCAAGATGGGCCTGGACAGGGTACCTTCACCGGGGAGCTGTTTTTT	CTSSQDGPGQGTFTGELFF	NA	NA	TRBJ2-2	TRBV1	19